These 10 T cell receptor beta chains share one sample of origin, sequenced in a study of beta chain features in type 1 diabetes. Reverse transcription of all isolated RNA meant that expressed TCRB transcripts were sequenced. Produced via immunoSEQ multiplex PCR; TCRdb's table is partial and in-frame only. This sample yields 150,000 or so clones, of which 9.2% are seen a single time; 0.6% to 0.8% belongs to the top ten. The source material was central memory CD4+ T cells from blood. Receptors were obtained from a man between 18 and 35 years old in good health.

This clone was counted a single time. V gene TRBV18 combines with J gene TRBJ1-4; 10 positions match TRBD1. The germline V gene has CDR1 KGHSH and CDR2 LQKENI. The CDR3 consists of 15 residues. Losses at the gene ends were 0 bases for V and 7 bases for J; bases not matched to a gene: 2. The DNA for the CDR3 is TGTGCCAGCTCACCACCGCGGGACAGGGGTGAAAAACTGTTTTTT. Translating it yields CASSPPRDRGEKLFF.

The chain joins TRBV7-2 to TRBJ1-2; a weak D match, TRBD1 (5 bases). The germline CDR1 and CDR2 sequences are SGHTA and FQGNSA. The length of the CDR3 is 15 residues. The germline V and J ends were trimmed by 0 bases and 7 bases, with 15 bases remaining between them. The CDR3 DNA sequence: TGTGCCAGCAGCTTAGCGTTTTCCAGGGTCGGTGGCTACACCTTC. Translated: CASSLAFSRVGGYTF. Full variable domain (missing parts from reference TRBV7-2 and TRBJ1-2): GAGVSQSPSNKVTEKGKDVELRCDPISGHTALYWYRQSLGQGLEFLIYFQGNSAPDKSGLPSDRFSAERTGGSVSTLTIQRTQQEDSAVYLCASSLAFSRVGGYTFGSGTRLTVV.

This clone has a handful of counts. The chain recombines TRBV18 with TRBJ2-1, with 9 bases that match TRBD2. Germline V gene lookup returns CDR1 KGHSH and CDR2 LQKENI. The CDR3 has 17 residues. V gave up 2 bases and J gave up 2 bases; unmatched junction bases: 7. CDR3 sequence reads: CASSPILAGSTYNEQFF. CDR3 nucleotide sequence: TGTGCCAGCTCACCAATCCTAGCGGGGAGCACCTACAATGAGCAGTTCTTC. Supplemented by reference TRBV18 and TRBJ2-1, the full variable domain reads NAGVMQNPRHLVRRRGQEARLRCSPMKGHSHVYWYRQLPEEGLKFMVYLQKENIIDESGMPKERFSAEFPKEGPSILRIQQVVRGDSAAYFCASSPILAGSTYNEQFFGPGTRLTVL.

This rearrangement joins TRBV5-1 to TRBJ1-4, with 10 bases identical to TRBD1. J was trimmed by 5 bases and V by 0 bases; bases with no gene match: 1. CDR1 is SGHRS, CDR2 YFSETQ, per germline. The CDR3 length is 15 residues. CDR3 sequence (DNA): TGCGCCAGCAGCTTGGAGGGACAGGGGAATGAAAAACTGTTTTTT. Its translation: CASSLEGQGNEKLFF.

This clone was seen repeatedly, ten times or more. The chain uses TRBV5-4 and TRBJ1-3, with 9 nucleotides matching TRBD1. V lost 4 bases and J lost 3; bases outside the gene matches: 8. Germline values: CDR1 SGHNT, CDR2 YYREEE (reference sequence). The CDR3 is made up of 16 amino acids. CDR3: CASSPDWDRDGNTIYF. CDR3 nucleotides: TGTGCCAGCAGCCCGGACTGGGACAGGGATGGAAACACCATATATTTT.

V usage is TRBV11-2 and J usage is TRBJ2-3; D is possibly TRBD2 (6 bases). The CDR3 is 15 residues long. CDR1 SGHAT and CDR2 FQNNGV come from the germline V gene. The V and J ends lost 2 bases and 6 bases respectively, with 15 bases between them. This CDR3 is CASSLNRRGRDTQYF. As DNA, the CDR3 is TGTGCCAGCAGCTTAAATCGTAGAGGGAGGGATACGCAGTATTTT.

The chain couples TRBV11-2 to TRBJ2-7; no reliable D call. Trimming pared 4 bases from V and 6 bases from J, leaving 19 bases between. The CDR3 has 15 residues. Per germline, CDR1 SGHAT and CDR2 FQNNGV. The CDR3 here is CASSSAGPRFSEQYF. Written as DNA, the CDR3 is TGTGCCAGCAGCTCGGCCGGTCCCAGGTTTTCCGAGCAGTACTTC. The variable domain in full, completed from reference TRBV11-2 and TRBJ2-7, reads EAGVAQSPRYKIIEKRQSVAFWCNPISGHATLYWYQQILGQGPKLLIQFQNNGVVDDSQLPKDRFSAERLKGVDSTLKIQPAKLEDSAVYLCASSSAGPRFSEQYFGPGTRLTVT.

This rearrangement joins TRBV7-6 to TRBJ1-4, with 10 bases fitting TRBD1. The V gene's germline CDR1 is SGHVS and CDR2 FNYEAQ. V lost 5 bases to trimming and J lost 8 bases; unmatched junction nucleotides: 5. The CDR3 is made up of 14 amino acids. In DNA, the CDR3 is TGTGCCAGCAGCCTGCGGACAGGGGGGGAAAAACTGTTTTTT. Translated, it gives CASSLRTGGEKLFF.

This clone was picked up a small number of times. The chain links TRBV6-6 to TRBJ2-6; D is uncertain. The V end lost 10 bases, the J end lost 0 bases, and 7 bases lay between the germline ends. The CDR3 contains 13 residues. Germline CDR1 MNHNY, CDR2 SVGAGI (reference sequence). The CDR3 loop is CAIESSGANVLTF. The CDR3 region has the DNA TGTGCCATCGAGAGCTCTGGGGCCAACGTCCTGACTTTC.

The CDR3 is CASSLAGGGLDTQYF. Here the CDR3 DNA reads TGTGCCAGCAGCTTAGCCGGGGGGGGGTTAGATACGCAGTATTTT. J is TRBJ2-3 and V is TRBV7-2; 8 nucleotides match TRBD2. The ends lost 0 bases at V and 5 bases at J; junction bases unmatched: 4. Germline V gives CDR1 SGHTA, CDR2 FQGNSA. The CDR3 spans 15 residues.